The present entry profiles one T cell receptor (beta chain) with its context. The data were taken from a study of identical twins. The CDR3 loop spans 14 amino acids. The V gene's germline CDR1 is ENHRY and CDR2 SYGVKD. Trimming removed 9 bases from V and 9 bases from J; junction bases left unmatched: 12. TCRdb re-called the 5' RACE reads through MiXCR, storing one row per CDR3 protein. Here the sample spans 600,000 to 700,000 distinct CDR3 sequences, around 21% being singletons. This same sample was also part of a study on T cells expressing NK-cell markers.

Sample: PBMCs. This rearrangement joins TRBV10-3 to TRBJ2-1, with 9 bases aligning to TRBD1. This sequence was found in a woman aged 18-30 years in good health. CDR3 sequence: CAITGGTSVGEQFF. For the CDR3, the DNA is TGTGCCATTACAGGGGGCACATCTGTCGGTGAGCAGTTCTTC.